This T cell receptor (beta chain) was profiled in a study of cytomegalovirus exposure and HLA in healthy donors. Regarding the study as a whole: Previously analyzed data showed that most TCR beta V segments were productive at a frequency of about 87% or about 30%.

PCR employed 60 Vbeta and 13 Jbeta primers. Clones were sequenced by immunoSEQ multiplex PCR, and TCRdb holds only the in-frame ones, with some missing. This table holds about 110,000 clones, about three quarters found once. A remark on this clone: Its antigen remains unknown.

The germline CDR1 and CDR2 sequences are SGHRS and YFSETQ. The V segment lost 0 bases and the J segment 10 bases; nucleotides outside the gene matches: 11. The length of the CDR3 is 16 residues. Sample: PBMCs. The chain links TRBV5-1 to TRBJ2-1; 9 nucleotides agree with TRBD2. The source of this sequence is a woman in her forties or fifties in good health and CMV-seropositive. The CDR3 sequence: CASSLDLAGTMEEQFF. The CDR3 DNA reads as TGCGCCAGCAGCTTGGACCTAGCGGGGACAATGGAGGAGCAGTTCTTC.